This is a list of T cell receptor beta chains from one sample in a study of OX40 agonist ivuxolimab in advanced cancers. The assay was immunoSEQ multiplex PCR, and TCRdb's table has in-frame clones only and misses some. The data hold some 64,000 clones, with roughly four fifths observed a single time. The sample in question was CD4+ or CD8+ T cells sorted from blood, obtained in a trial of the OX40 agonist ivuxolimab. All receptors come from an adult with an advanced solid tumor such as melanoma, head and neck, liver or kidney cancer. Each CDR3 is given with its conserved first and last residue.

V gene: TRBV5-1; CDR3 protein: CASSSPTGELFF
V gene: TRBV6-6; CDR3 protein: CASSYSRRDSNQPQHF
V gene: TRBV4-3; CDR3 protein: CASSQVWLQQGVTLHF
V gene: TRBV19; CDR3 protein: CASSIAGQGGQPQHF
V gene: TRBV2; CDR3 protein: CATKVGRGNQPQHF
V gene: TRBV5-8; CDR3 protein: CASSWKGFGTEAFF
V gene: TRBV7-9; CDR3 protein: CASSFGQSTDTQYF
V gene: TRBV28; CDR3 protein: CASSLAGGYETQYF
V gene: TRBV4-3; CDR3 protein: CASSRGDGYSPLHF
V gene: TRBV30; CDR3 protein: CAWIGGSYGYTF
V gene: TRBV7-8; CDR3 protein: CASSPRRRLYQETQYF
V gene: TRBV4-2; CDR3 protein: CASSHGLAGGYDYEQYF
V gene: TRBV5-1; CDR3 protein: CASSLRTENTGELFF
V gene: TRBV19; CDR3 protein: CATQWGGANTGGYGYTF
V gene: TRBV10-3; CDR3 protein: CAIRETGLSYEQYF
V gene: TRBV6-5; CDR3 protein: CASSSPLEQYF
V gene: TRBV7-8; CDR3 protein: CASSDDRANQPQHF
V gene: TRBV2; CDR3 protein: CASSYLERANSGNTIYF
V gene: TRBV18; CDR3 protein: CASSWTGLPYEQYF
V gene: TRBV6-4; CDR3 protein: CASSDSGSGSSYNEQFF
V gene: TRBV28; CDR3 protein: CASRSGRHGYTF
V gene: TRBV6-5; CDR3 protein: CASSYSRSTDTQYF
V gene: TRBV7-2; CDR3 protein: CASSFGQGRFGYTF
V gene: TRBV5-6; CDR3 protein: CASSRWGAPETQYF
V gene: TRBV28; CDR3 protein: CASRDNTEAFF
V gene: TRBV5-1; CDR3 protein: CASSFGTGGSEGETQYF
V gene: TRBV29-1; CDR3 protein: CSVVGTDTGELFF
V gene: TRBV5-4; CDR3 protein: CASSFGHQLKNIQYF
V gene: TRBV19; CDR3 protein: CASSTGQGGTQYF
V gene: TRBV7-2; CDR3 protein: CASSLVRKGVNTEAFF
V gene: TRBV30; CDR3 protein: CAWTRQGARRHAFF
V gene: TRBV30; CDR3 protein: CAWRRGAGGLDTQYF
V gene: TRBV19; CDR3 protein: CASNPGTGGPGNQPQHF
V gene: TRBV14; CDR3 protein: CASSPRGGQPGTGELFF
V gene: TRBV7-2; CDR3 protein: CASSLGGTNIGREQYF
V gene: TRBV29-1; CDR3 protein: CSVEDNYGYTF
V gene: TRBV27; CDR3 protein: CASSFLGGATEAFF
V gene: TRBV6-1; CDR3 protein: CASRPPGLMNTEAFF
V gene: TRBV18; CDR3 protein: CASSPTGGNTEAFF
V gene: TRBV29-1; CDR3 protein: CSVEGTVGQGSSYEQYF
V gene: TRBV5-4; CDR3 protein: CASRKTGAGELFF
V gene: TRBV28; CDR3 protein: CASSQTSGGRHEQFF
V gene: TRBV6-6; CDR3 protein: CASSRDRYYGYTF
V gene: TRBV7-3; CDR3 protein: CASSTRQNTEAFF
V gene: TRBV9; CDR3 protein: CASSFGQGGRMNTEAFF
V gene: TRBV27; CDR3 protein: CASSVSPGDQETQYF
V gene: TRBV11-3; CDR3 protein: CASSLGPATEAFF
V gene: TRBV4-1; CDR3 protein: CASSQGRPGGSQPQHF
V gene: TRBV7-9; CDR3 protein: CASSSSSGTNTDTQYF
V gene: TRBV10-3; CDR3 protein: CAISESTRDYGYTF
V gene: TRBV6-5; CDR3 protein: CASSYSAGQGPYEQYF
V gene: TRBV7-2; CDR3 protein: CASSLETGFQPQHF
V gene: TRBV11-2; CDR3 protein: CASSLGRGGSNEQFF